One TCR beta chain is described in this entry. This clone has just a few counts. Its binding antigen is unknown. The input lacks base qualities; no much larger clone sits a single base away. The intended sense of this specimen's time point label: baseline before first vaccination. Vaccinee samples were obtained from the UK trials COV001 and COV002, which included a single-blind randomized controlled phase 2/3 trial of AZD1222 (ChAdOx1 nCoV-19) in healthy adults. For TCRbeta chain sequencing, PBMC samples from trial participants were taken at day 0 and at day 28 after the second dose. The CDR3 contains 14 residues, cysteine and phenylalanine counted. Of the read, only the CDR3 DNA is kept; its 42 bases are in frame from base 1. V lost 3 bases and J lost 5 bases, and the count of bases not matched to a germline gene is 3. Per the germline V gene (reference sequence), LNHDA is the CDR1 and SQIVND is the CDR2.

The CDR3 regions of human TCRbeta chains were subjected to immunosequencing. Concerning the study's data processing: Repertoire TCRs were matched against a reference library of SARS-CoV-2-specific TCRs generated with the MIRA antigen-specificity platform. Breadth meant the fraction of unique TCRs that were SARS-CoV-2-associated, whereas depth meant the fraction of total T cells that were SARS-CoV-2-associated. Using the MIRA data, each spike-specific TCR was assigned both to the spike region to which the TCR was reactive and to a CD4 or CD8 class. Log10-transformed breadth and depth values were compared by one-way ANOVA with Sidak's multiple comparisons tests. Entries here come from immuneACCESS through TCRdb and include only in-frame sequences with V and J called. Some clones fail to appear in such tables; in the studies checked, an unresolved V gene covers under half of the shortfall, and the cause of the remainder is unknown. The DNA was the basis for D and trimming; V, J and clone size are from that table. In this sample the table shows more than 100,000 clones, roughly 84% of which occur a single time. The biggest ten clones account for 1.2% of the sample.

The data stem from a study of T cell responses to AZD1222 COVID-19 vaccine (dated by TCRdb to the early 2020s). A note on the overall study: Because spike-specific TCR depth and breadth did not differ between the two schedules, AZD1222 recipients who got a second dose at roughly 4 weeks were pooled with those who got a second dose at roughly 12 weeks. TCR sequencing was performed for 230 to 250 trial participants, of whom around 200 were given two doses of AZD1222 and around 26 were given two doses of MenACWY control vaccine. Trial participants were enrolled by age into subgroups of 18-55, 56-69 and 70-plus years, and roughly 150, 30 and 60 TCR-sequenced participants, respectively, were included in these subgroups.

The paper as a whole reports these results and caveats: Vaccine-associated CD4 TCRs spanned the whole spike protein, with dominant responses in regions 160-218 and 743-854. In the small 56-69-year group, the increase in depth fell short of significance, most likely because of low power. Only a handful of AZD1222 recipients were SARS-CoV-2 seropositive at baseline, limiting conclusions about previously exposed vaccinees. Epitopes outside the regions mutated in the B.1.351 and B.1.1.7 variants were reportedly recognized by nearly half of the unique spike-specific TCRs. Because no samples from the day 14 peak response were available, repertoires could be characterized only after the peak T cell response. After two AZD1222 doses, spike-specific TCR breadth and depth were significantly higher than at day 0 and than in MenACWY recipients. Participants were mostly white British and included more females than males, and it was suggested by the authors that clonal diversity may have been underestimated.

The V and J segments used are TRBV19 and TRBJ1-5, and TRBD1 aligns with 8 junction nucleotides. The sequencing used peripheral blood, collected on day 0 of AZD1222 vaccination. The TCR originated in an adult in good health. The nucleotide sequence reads TGTGCCAGTAGTATGGACAGGGTGGATCAGCCCCAGCATTTT. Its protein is CASSMDRVDQPQHF.